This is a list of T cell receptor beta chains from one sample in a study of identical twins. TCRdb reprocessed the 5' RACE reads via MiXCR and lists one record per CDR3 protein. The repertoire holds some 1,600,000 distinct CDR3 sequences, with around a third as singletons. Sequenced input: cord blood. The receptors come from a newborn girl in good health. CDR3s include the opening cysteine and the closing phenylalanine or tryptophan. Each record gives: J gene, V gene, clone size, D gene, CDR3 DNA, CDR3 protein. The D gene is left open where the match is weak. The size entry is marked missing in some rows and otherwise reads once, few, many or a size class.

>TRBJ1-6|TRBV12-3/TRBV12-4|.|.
TGTGCCAGCAGTTTAGGGCCCCCTGGATTGGGCCTCCACTTT
CASSLGPPGLGLHF
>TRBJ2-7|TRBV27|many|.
TGTGCCAGCAGCTTATCCGCCTCCTACGAGCAGTACTTC
CASSLSASYEQYF
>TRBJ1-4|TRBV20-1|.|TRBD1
TGCAGTGCTAGAGATCCTTCGACAGGGACGGAGAAACTGTTTTTT
CSARDPSTGTEKLFF
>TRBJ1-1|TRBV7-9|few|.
TGTGCCAGCAGCTTAGTAGGCAGGGGTAGGCCTGAAGCTTTCTTT
CASSLVGRGRPEAFF
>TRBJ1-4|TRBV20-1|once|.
TGCAGTGCTAGGGACAGCGGATCAACTAATGAAAAACTGTTTTTT
CSARDSGSTNEKLFF
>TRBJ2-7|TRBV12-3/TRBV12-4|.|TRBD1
TGTTCCAGCAGTTTGGGACAGGGGGTTTACGAGCAGTACTTC
CSSSLGQGVYEQYF
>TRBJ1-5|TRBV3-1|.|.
TGTGCCAGCAGCCATCCGGGGCAGCCCCAGCATTTT
CASSHPGQPQHF
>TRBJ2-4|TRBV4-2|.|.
TGTGCCAGCAGCCAAGAAGGCTCAACCGGTGAGCAGTACTTC
CASSQEGSTGEQYF
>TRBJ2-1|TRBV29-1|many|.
TGCAGCGTTGAGGGCTCCATGGATGAGCAGTTCTTC
CSVEGSMDEQFF
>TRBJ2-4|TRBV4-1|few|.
TGCGCCAGCAGCCAACCGGGCTACTCCTCGGCGGCAAACATTCAGTACTTC
CASSQPGYSSAANIQYF
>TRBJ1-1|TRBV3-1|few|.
TGTGCCAGCAGCCAAGATTGGGCAGTTAGGTTGCACACTGAAGCTTTCTTT
CASSQDWAVRLHTEAFF
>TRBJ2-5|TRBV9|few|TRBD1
TGTGCCAGCAGCGTAGGATCCGGGACAGGGCAAGAGACCCAGTACTTC
CASSVGSGTGQETQYF
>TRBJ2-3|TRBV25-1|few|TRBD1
TGTGCCAGCAGTGACCGGGACAGGGGTGTGGATACGCAGTATTTT
CASSDRDRGVDTQYF
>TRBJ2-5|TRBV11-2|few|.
TGTGCCAGCAGCCCGGGGACGACTGGGCAGTACTTC
CASSPGTTGQYF
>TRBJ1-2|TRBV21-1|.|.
TGTGCCAGCAGCAAAGGGCCAGGGGAGGACTATGGCTACACCTTC
CASSKGPGEDYGYTF
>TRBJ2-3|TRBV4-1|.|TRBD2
TGCGCCAGCAGCCAAGAGGGCAGCGGGAGCCCAGATACGCAGTATTTT
CASSQEGSGSPDTQYF
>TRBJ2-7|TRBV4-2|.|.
TGTGCCAGCAGCCAAGATATAAGGCAGCCCTACGAGCAGTACTTC
CASSQDIRQPYEQYF
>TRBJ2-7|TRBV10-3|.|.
TGTGCCATCAGGGCTGGTGCAGTGGCGTACGAGCAGTACTTC
CAIRAGAVAYEQYF
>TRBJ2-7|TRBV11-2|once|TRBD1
TGTGCCAGCAGCTTAGCGAGGACAGGGTACCACGAGCAGTACTTC
CASSLARTGYHEQYF
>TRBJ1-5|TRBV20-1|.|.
TGCAGTGTGTTTCCAGGGAGGGCCAATCAGCCCCAGCATTTT
CSVFPGRANQPQHF
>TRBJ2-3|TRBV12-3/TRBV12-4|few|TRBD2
TGTGCCAGCAGTCACGGACTAGCGGGGGGCTTCACAGATACGCAGTATTTT
CASSHGLAGGFTDTQYF
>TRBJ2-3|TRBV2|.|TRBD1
TGTGCCAGCAGCGCCGAGGGGGCGGATACGCAGTATTTT
CASSAEGADTQYF
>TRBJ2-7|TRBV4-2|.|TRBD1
TGTGCCAGCAGCCGGGGACAGGGCGACGGCTACGAGCAGTACTTC
CASSRGQGDGYEQYF
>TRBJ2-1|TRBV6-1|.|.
TGTGCCAGCCGTGATGGGACACCCGCACTTTTAAATGAGCAGTTCTTC
CASRDGTPALLNEQFF
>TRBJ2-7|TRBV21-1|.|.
TGTGCCAGCAGCAAAGATGACAACTCCTACAATGAGCAGTACTTC
CASSKDDNSYNEQYF
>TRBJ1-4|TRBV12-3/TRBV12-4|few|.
TGTGCCAGCAGCGCTGGACAGCCCTATAATGAAAAACTGTTTTTT
CASSAGQPYNEKLFF
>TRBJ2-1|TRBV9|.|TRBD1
TGTGCCAGCAGCGTAGTTCGGACAGGCTCCTACAATGAGCAGTTCTTC
CASSVVRTGSYNEQFF
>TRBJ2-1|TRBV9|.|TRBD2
TGTGCCAGCAGCCCGTGGACTAGTCGGGGTGTCAATGAGCAGTTCTTC
CASSPWTSRGVNEQFF
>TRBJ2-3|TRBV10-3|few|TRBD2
TGTGCCATCAGGGTAGCGGGGTGGGCAGATACGCAGTATTTT
CAIRVAGWADTQYF
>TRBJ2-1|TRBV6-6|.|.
TGTGCCAGCATTAGACATTCGGCTAGGCTGGAGCAGTTCTTC
CASIRHSARLEQFF
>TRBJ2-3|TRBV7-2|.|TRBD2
TGTGCCAGCAGCTTAGGGGGCGGGGGGTACACAGATACGCAGTATTTT
CASSLGGGGYTDTQYF
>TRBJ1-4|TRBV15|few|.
TGTGCCACCAGCAGGGGGGACGGAATAAGTAATGAAAAACTGTTTTTT
CATSRGDGISNEKLFF
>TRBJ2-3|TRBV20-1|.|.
TGCGGTGCTAGAGATGCGCGTGGGACGCAGTATTTT
CGARDARGTQYF
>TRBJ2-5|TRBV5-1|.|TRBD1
TGCGCCAGCAGCGCCACAGGGGGCCAAGAGACCCAGTACTTC
CASSATGGQETQYF
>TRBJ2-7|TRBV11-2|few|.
TGTGCCAGCAGCTCTTACGGTCAGGGCGACGAGCAGTACTTC
CASSSYGQGDEQYF
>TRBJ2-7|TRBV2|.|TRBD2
TGTGCCAGCAAGCGGGAGGGTTTCTACAATGAGCAGTACTTC
CASKREGFYNEQYF
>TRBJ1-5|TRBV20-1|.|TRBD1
TGCAGTGCACAGGGGTTGAATCAGCCCCAGCATTTT
CSAQGLNQPQHF
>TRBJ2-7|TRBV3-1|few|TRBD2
TGTGCCAGCAGCCAAGATCTACTAGCGGGGCCCTACGAGCAGTACTTC
CASSQDLLAGPYEQYF
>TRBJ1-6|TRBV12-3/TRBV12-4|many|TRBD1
TGTGCCAGCAGTCTGGGACAGGGGAATAATTCACCCCTCCACTTT
CASSLGQGNNSPLHF
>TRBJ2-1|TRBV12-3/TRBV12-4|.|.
TGTGCCAGCAGGTCCTATGTCAATGAGCAGTTCTTC
CASRSYVNEQFF
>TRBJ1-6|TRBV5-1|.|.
TGCGCCAGCAGCTGGGACTTCGCCGGTTCACCCCTCCACTTT
CASSWDFAGSPLHF
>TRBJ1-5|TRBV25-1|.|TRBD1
TGTGCCAGCAGTGGCGGACCCGGGACAGATAGCAATCAGCCCCAGCATTTT
CASSGGPGTDSNQPQHF
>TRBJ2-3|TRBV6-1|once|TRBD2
TGTGCCAGCACCCCGTCCAGGGTTACTAGCGGGAGAAGCGCAGATACGCAGTATTTT
CASTPSRVTSGRSADTQYF
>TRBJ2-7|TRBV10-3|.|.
TGTGCCATCAGTGAGTCGGGGCATGGGCACGGGCTCTACGAGCAGTACTTC
CAISESGHGHGLYEQYF
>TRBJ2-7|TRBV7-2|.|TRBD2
TGTGCCAGCAGCCCGCGGACTAGTCTCCACGAGCAGTACTTC
CASSPRTSLHEQYF
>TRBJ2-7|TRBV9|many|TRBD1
TGTGCCAGCAGCGTAGCTCCGACCGGGACAGGGGCGGACGAGCAGTACTTC
CASSVAPTGTGADEQYF
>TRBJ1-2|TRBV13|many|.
TGTGCCAGCAGCTTAGGCCGTGCCTATGGCTACACCTTC
CASSLGRAYGYTF
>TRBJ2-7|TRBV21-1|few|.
TGTGCCAGCAGCAAAAGAGGAGACGAGCAGTACTTC
CASSKRGDEQYF
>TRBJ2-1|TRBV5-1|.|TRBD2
TGCGCCAGCAGCGGGACTAGCGTCCATGAGCAGTTCTTC
CASSGTSVHEQFF
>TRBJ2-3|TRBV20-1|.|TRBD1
TGCAGTGCTACCTACAGGGGGCGAAGTTCAGATACGCAGTATTTT
CSATYRGRSSDTQYF
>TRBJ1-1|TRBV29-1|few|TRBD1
TGCAGCGTTGGGGGGGGCAGGGGGGCATCAAACACTGAAGCTTTCTTT
CSVGGGRGASNTEAFF
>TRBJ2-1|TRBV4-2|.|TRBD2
TGTGCCAGCAGCCAAGTAGCGGGAGGACCCCGGGGCTATGAGCAGTTCTTC
CASSQVAGGPRGYEQFF
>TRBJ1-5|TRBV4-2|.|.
TGTGCCAGCAGCCAAGATTGGGGGACAAATCAGCCCCAGCATTTT
CASSQDWGTNQPQHF
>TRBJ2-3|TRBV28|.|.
TGTGCCAGCAGTTTAAGGTCCCCGCACTCCCCGTATTTT
CASSLRSPHSPYF
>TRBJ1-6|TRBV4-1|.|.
TGCGCCAGCAGCCAAGTTGGAGCCGGGACCCTCCACTTT
CASSQVGAGTLHF
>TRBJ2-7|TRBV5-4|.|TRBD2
TGTGCCAGCAGCTTCTTCAGCGGGAGGAGGGCCTACGAGCAGTACTTC
CASSFFSGRRAYEQYF
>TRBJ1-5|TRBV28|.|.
TGTGCCAGCAGTTTATATCGGACGGCCGGACAGCCCCAGCATTTT
CASSLYRTAGQPQHF
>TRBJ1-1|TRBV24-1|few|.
TGTGCCACCCGAACGAACACTGAAGCTTTCTTT
CATRTNTEAFF
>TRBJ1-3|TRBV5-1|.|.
TGCGCCAGCAGCTTCGTGGGAGGTGATGGAAACACCATATATTTT
CASSFVGGDGNTIYF
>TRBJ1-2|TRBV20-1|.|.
TGCAGTACCACCTCAGACCCTGGTGGCTACACCTTC
CSTTSDPGGYTF